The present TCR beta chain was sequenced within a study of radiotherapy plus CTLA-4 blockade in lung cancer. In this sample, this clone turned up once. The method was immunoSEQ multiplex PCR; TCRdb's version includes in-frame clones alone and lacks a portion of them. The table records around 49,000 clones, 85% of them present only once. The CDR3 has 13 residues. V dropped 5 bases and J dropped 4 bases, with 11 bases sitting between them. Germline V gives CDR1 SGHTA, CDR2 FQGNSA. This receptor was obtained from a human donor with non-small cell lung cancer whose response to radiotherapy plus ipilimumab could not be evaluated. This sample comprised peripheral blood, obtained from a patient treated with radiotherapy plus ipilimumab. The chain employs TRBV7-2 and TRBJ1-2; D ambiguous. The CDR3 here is CASSALSGYGYTF. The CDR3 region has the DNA TGTGCCAGCAGCGCACTGAGTGGCTATGGCTACACCTTC.